This T cell receptor beta chain stems from a study of blood T cell repertoires in COVID-19. Looking at the study overall: The study drew acute and convalescent COVID-19 samples from the United States, Italy and Spain.

The CDR3 totals 18 residues. Per germline, CDR1 WSHSY and CDR2 SAAADI. V was clipped by 0 bases and J by 6 bases; unmatched bases: 10. Using immunoSEQ multiplex PCR, the repertoire was profiled, and TCRdb retains in-frame clones only, with some absent. In the table there are nearly 40,000 clones, approximately 80% of which are singletons. V gene TRBV10-2 combines with J gene TRBJ2-5; 13 nucleotides match TRBD2. The sequencing sample was made of peripheral blood. The receptor comes from a man in his fifties with active or convalescent COVID-19. The CDR3 nucleotides are TGCGCCAGCAGTGAGTCCCTGGCGGGACTAGCGGGGTTGAAGACCCAGTACTTC. The encoded protein is CASSESLAGLAGLKTQYF.